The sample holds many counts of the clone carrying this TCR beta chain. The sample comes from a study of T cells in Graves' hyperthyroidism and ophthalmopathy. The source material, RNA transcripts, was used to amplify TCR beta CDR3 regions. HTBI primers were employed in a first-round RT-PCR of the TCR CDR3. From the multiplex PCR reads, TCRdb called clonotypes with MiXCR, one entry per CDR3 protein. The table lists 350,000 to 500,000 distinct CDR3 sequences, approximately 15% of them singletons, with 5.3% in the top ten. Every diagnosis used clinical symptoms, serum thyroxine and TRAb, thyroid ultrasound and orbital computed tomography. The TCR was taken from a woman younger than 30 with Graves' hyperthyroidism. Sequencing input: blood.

CDR3 DNA: TGTGCCAGCAGATCCACTAACTCTGGACAGGGAGCTAACTATGGCTACACCTTC. Its translation is CASRSTNSGQGANYGYTF. V usage is TRBV28 and J usage is TRBJ1-2, with 8 positions matching TRBD1. The CDR3 is 18 amino acids. The V segment lost 6 bases and the J segment 0 bases; nucleotides outside the gene matches: 15. The germline V gene encodes CDR1 MDHEN and CDR2 SYDVKM.